Given below is one T cell receptor (beta chain) in context. Primers for the PCR totalled 60 Vbeta and 13 Jbeta. Here immunoSEQ multiplex PCR was the method, and the copy in TCRdb shows in-frame clones only, minus some. The sample has some 150,000 clones; approximately 84% are singletons. The junction had 8 bases not matched to a gene; V was cut back by 6 bases and J by 0 bases. This CDR3 has 15 amino acids. Looked up from germline, CDR1 is WNHNN and CDR2 is SYGVQD (reference sequence). The data belong to a study of cytomegalovirus exposure and HLA in healthy donors. Sequences were obtained from PBMCs. This chain joins TRBV10-1 and TRBJ2-7; 7 bases are shared with TRBD1. This clonotype was sampled from a woman aged 18-29 years in good health and CMV-seronegative. CDR3 nucleotide sequence: TGCGCCAGCAGAAAAGGACAGGTTAGCTCCTACGAGCAGTACTTC. It encodes CASRKGQVSSYEQYF.